The 25 T cell receptor beta chains below were found in one sample sequenced in a study of T-cell memory formation after mild COVID-19. A single record per CDR3 protein comes from TCRdb applying MiXCR to the 5' RACE reads. The sample contains a few hundred thousand distinct CDR3 sequences, 20% to 25% of which appear only once. The material sequenced was PBMCs or a T cell subset sorted from them (not recorded which). Receptors were obtained from an adult woman who had mild COVID-19 (a few samples of this study predate the infection). Cell type and time point are not known.

A few counts support this clonotype. The chain combines TRBV12-3 or TRBV12-4 with TRBJ1-1; TRBD1 matches 7 bases. CDR3 length: 16 residues. V lost 4 bases to trimming and J lost 1 base; unmatched junction nucleotides: 9. The CDR3: CASSSKTGKPNTEAFF. In DNA form, the CDR3 reads TGTGCCAGCAGTTCCAAGACAGGGAAACCGAACACTGAAGCTTTCTTT.

This clonotype occurred many times. The V and J genes are TRBV4-3 and TRBJ2-1, with D possibly TRBD2 on 6 matching bases. The V gene lost 0 bases and the J gene lost 2 bases, with 11 bases spanning the gap. The CDR3 is made up of 16 amino acids. CDR1 and CDR2 (germline): LGHNA, YSLEER. CDR3 region: CASSQDLGEAYNEQFF. The CDR3 DNA sequence: TGCGCCAGCAGCCAAGATCTCGGGGAGGCCTACAATGAGCAGTTCTTC.

The genes are TRBV3-1 and TRBJ2-2; D gene ambiguous. The CDR3 loop spans 13 amino acids. Trimming removed 1 base at V and 8 bases at J, with 8 bases between. The germline V gene has CDR1 LGHDT and CDR2 YNNKEL (reference sequence). CDR3 in amino acids: CASSQGPVGELFF. CDR3 nucleotides: TGTGCCAGCAGCCAAGGCCCAGTTGGGGAGCTGTTTTTT.

In this sample, this clonotype turned up a few times. This chain connects TRBV4-3 to TRBJ2-1; TRBD1 aligns across 10 bases. J lost 8 bases, V lost 3 bases, and 10 bases had no gene match. Germline lookup yields CDR1 LGHNA and CDR2 YSLEER. The CDR3 extends over 16 amino acids. In DNA, the CDR3 is TGCGCCAGCAGCCAGGGACCGGGACAGGGGTCACATGAGCAGTTCTTC. This gives the protein CASSQGPGQGSHEQFF.

This clonotype was seen a few times. The chain links TRBV6-5 to TRBJ2-5; 8 bases line up with TRBD1. This CDR3 is 15 amino acids long. Trimming cost V 5 bases and J 1 base; bases outside gene matches: 6. Germline-derived CDR1 and CDR2 are MNHEY and SVGAGI. In DNA form, the CDR3 reads TGTGCCAGCAGTACATTGACAGGGGCCCAAGAGACCCAGTACTTC. Amino acid sequence: CASSTLTGAQETQYF.

The chain links TRBV4-1 to TRBJ2-1, with TRBD2 identical over 7 bases. Germline V gene data show CDR1 as MGHRA and CDR2 as YSYEKL. J was trimmed by 0 bases and V by 1 base; bases with no gene match: 9. This CDR3 contains 18 residues. CDR3 protein: CASSQGIGGFLSYNEQFF. In nucleotides, the CDR3 is TGCGCCAGCAGCCAAGGTATCGGGGGGTTCCTCTCCTACAATGAGCAGTTCTTC.

This rearrangement joins TRBV5-6 to TRBJ2-3; TRBD1 matches 7 bases. CDR3 length: 16 amino acids. Unmatched junction bases numbered 8, after V lost 4 bases and J lost 0 bases. The germline CDR1 and CDR2 sequences are SGHDT and YYEEEE. CDR3: CASSVRTGRSTDTQYF. The CDR3 DNA is TGTGCCAGCAGCGTCCGGACAGGAAGAAGCACAGATACGCAGTATTTT.

The rearrangement links TRBV5-1 to TRBJ2-7; TRBD2 matches 9 bases. CDR3 size: 17 residues. Germline trimming cut 5 bases from V and 5 bases from J; bases unmatched to any gene: 17. CDR1 and CDR2 (germline): SGHRS, YFSETQ. The CDR3 reads CASRIRRAGGPSDEQYF. The CDR3 region has the DNA TGCGCCAGCAGAATAAGACGAGCGGGGGGCCCTAGTGACGAGCAGTACTTC.

V is TRBV7-9 and J is TRBJ1-1; no clear D. Trimming left V 3 bases short and J 1 base short, with 18 bases between. Germline V gene data show CDR1 as SEHNR and CDR2 as FQNEAQ (reference sequence). The CDR3 runs to 17 residues. The chain's CDR3 is CASSFNTDPTANTEAFF. Here the CDR3 DNA reads TGTGCCAGCAGCTTTAACACCGATCCAACAGCGAACACTGAAGCTTTCTTT.

The chain carries TRBV5-1 and TRBJ1-1, with TRBD1 as a possible D gene (6 bases). Germline V gene sequence: CDR1 SGHRS, CDR2 YFSETQ. Trimming took 0 bases from V and 7 from J, leaving 10 bases between them. CDR3 length: 13 residues. CDR3 amino acids: CASSLEGGGEAFF. The DNA for the CDR3 is TGCGCCAGCAGCTTGGAAGGGGGTGGTGAAGCTTTCTTT. Based on the CDR3 plus reference TRBV5-1 and TRBJ1-1, the full variable domain is KAGVTQTPRYLIKTRGQQVTLSCSPISGHRSVSWYQQTPGQGLQFLFEYFSETQRNKGNFPGRFSGRQFSNSRSEMNVSTLELGDSALYLCASSLEGGGEAFFGQGTRLTVV.

This clonotype was observed a few times. The chain employs TRBV20-1 and TRBJ1-5, with D possibly being TRBD1 (6 bases). Germline-derived CDR1 and CDR2 are DFQATT and SNEGSKA (reference sequence). Between the trimmed V and J ends, which lost 0 bases and 5 bases, there was a span of 8 bases. This CDR3 has 13 residues. CDR3 DNA: TGCAGTGCTAGAGAACCAGGGGATCAGCCCCAGCATTTT. This gives the protein CSAREPGDQPQHF.

This clonotype was counted once. The chain employs TRBV7-9 and TRBJ2-7, with 10 bases lining up with TRBD1. There are 18 residues in the CDR3. Germline CDR1 SEHNR, CDR2 FQNEAQ (reference sequence). The trim removed 3 bases at V and 4 bases at J, leaving 15 bases unmatched. The CDR3 DNA follows: TGTGCCAGCAGCTTCCCTGACAGGGGGCCCCGTAGTGAATACGAGCAGTACTTC. As protein: CASSFPDRGPRSEYEQYF.

V is TRBV7-9 and J is TRBJ2-3; 10 bases line up with TRBD1. CDR1 SEHNR and CDR2 FQNEAQ come from the germline V gene (reference sequence). The J segment lost 4 bases and the V segment lost 1 base, leaving 8 bases of the junction unmatched. This CDR3 is built from 17 residues. Written as DNA, the CDR3 is TGTGCCAGCAGCTTAGAATTCCGGGACAGGGGAGCAGATACGCAGTATTTT. Its translation: CASSLEFRDRGADTQYF.

This clonotype was counted only a few times. This chain links TRBV27 with TRBJ2-7; no reliable D call. Germline CDR1 reads MNHEY; CDR2 reads SMNVEV (reference sequence). Deletions cut 2 bases from V and 0 bases from J, with 5 bases between. CDR3 length equals 13 residues. In DNA, the CDR3 is TGTGCCAGCAGTTTAAAACTCTCCTACGAGCAGTACTTC. It translates to CASSLKLSYEQYF.

This chain uses TRBV20-1 with TRBJ2-3, with 14 bases lining up with TRBD2. The CDR3 has 18 residues. The germline V gene has CDR1 DFQATT and CDR2 SNEGSKA (reference sequence). V dropped 1 base and J dropped 2; count of bases not matched to a gene: 8. CDR3 region: CSARGTGLAGASTDTQYF. CDR3 DNA sequence: TGCAGTGCTAGAGGAACGGGACTAGCGGGAGCTTCCACAGATACGCAGTATTTT.

This clonotype was seen many times. The V and J genes are TRBV12-3 or TRBV12-4 and TRBJ2-3; 9 bases are shared with TRBD1. Germline trimming cut 5 bases from V and 1 base from J; bases unmatched to any gene: 4. There are 15 residues in the CDR3. CDR3 in DNA: TGTGCCAGCAGTCTACGACAGGGGGGCACAGATACGCAGTATTTT. It yields the protein CASSLRQGGTDTQYF.

This chain connects TRBV24-1 to TRBJ1-5; 11 bases map to TRBD1. Per germline, CDR1 KGHDR and CDR2 SFDVKD. The CDR3 extends over 17 amino acids. Trimming took 4 bases from V and 4 from J; bases not matched to a gene: 8. In DNA form, the CDR3 reads TGTGCCACCAGTGACACGAGGACAGGGGGCCCGAATCAGCCCCAGCATTTT. Its translation: CATSDTRTGGPNQPQHF.

This clonotype turned up a few times. This sequence joins TRBV7-9 and TRBJ2-2; perhaps TRBD1 as D (5 bases). The V end was cut by 0 bases, the J end by 1 base, with 9 bases between. Germline V gene lookup returns CDR1 SEHNR and CDR2 FQNEAQ (reference sequence). The CDR3 runs to 16 residues. The CDR3 region is CASSLAKDRNTGELFF. CDR3 DNA: TGTGCCAGCAGCTTAGCCAAAGACAGGAACACCGGGGAGCTGTTTTTT.

The gene calls are TRBV3-1 and TRBJ2-1; possibly TRBD2 for D (5 bases). V was cut by 4 bases and J by 3 bases, with 10 bases left in between. The CDR3 length is 14 residues. In germline, CDR1 is LGHDT, CDR2 YNNKEL (reference sequence). CDR3: CASSPQRSYNEQFF. The CDR3 DNA is TGTGCCAGCAGCCCCCAGCGGAGCTACAATGAGCAGTTCTTC.

This clonotype has a handful of counts. The V gene is TRBV10-2, the J gene TRBJ1-1; D is uncertain. The V end lost 3 bases, the J end lost 0 bases, and 8 bases lay between the germline ends. The germline gives CDR1 WSHSY, CDR2 SAAADI. This CDR3 has 14 residues. The CDR3 DNA sequence: TGCGCCAGCAGTGACACAGCCTTGAACACTGAAGCTTTCTTT. As protein: CASSDTALNTEAFF.

This clonotype was detected a few times. The chain recombines TRBV9 with TRBJ1-2; TRBD1 agrees at 10 bases. The CDR3 sequence is 15 residues long. Germline loops: CDR1 SGDLS, CDR2 YYNGEE. V lost 4 bases to trimming and J lost 8 bases; unmatched junction nucleotides: 11. CDR3 sequence reads: CASSISTGGTGGYTF. CDR3 DNA: TGTGCCAGCAGCATCTCGACAGGGGGCACAGGGGGCTACACCTTC.

The chain carries TRBV3-1 and TRBJ2-3; D is perhaps TRBD2 (5 bases). Trimming stripped 3 bases from V and 2 bases from J, with 12 bases between. Germline V lookup: CDR1 LGHDT, CDR2 YNNKEL (reference sequence). The CDR3 spans 15 residues. The CDR3 here is CASSHWVLDTDTQYF. DNA for the CDR3: TGTGCCAGCAGCCATTGGGTACTAGACACAGATACGCAGTATTTT.

About this clonotype itself: This may stem from a read error, because a much larger clone lies one nucleotide away. The V and J genes are TRBV11-3 and TRBJ2-7, with 9 bases identical to TRBD1. The CDR3 contains 14 residues. The germline gives CDR1 SGHNT, CDR2 YENEEA. V lost 4 bases to trimming and J lost 3 bases; unmatched junction nucleotides: 4. The CDR3 nucleotides read TGTGCCAGCAGCTCACGGACAGGGGACTACGAGCAGTACTTC. Its translation: CASSSRTGDYEQYF.

This clonotype was found a few times. The chain links TRBV25-1 to TRBJ2-5; D is ambiguous. With 3 bases removed from V and 5 bases from J, the gap between germline ends came to 19 bases. This CDR3 comprises 16 residues. Germline V gene sequence: CDR1 MGHDK, CDR2 SYGVNS. The CDR3 nucleotides read TGTGCCAGCAGTGATTCGGACCTTTGGCATCGGGAGACCCAGTACTTC. Its translation is CASSDSDLWHRETQYF.

The sample holds one count of this clonotype. The CDR3 region is CASSLETGNLDEQYF. CDR3 sequence (DNA): TGTGCCAGCAGCTTGGAGACAGGCAACTTAGACGAGCAGTACTTC. The chain carries TRBV9 and TRBJ2-7; D may be TRBD1 (6 bases). CDR3 length: 15 amino acids. Germline V gene data show CDR1 as SGDLS and CDR2 as YYNGEE. V lost 4 bases, J lost 5 bases, and 19 bases lay in between.